These 6 T cell receptor beta chains came from one sample sequenced in a study of T cells after yellow fever vaccination (dated by TCRdb to about 2019). The treatment or condition label corresponds to: live attenuated yellow fever vaccine strain. Libraries were made using 5' RACE. TCRdb lists the instrument as Illumina HiSeq 2500. TCRdb reran the public reads through fastp at Q25 and MiXCR, keeping productive beta chains. Rows are combined by CDR3 protein, so each entry shows the most common genes and DNA. The sample has 450,000 to 650,000 distinct CDR3 sequences on record, 20% to 25% of them singletons. The top ten clones comprise about 15% of the sample. The source material was PBMCs, sampled about 21 days after the first yellow fever vaccination. These receptors came from a man younger than 35 who received the YFV17D yellow fever vaccine.

This clonotype was observed a handful of times. The V call is TRBV20-1, the J call TRBJ2-4, with no clear D. Per germline, CDR1 DFQATT and CDR2 SNEGSKA (reference sequence). V was cut by 5 bases and J by 7 bases, with 15 bases left in between. The CDR3 sequence is 13 residues long. The CDR3: CSALNQKGNIQYF. In DNA form, the CDR3 reads TGCAGTGCTCTAAATCAGAAAGGGAACATTCAGTACTTC.

This clonotype turned up a few times. The chain combines TRBV12-5 with TRBJ1-3, with D tentatively TRBD1 (5 bases). This CDR3 is 15 amino acids long. CDR1 and CDR2 from the germline V gene are LGHNT and FRNRAP. V was shortened by 2 bases and J by 3 bases, with 11 bases between the two germline ends. CDR3 DNA sequence: TGTGCTAGTGGTTTGCGGGTGCAGGGTGGAAACACCATATATTTT. Protein product: CASGLRVQGGNTIYF.

The table lists this clonotype with a few counts. V and J are TRBV4-1 and TRBJ2-1, with 8 bases fitting TRBD2. Germline V gene sequence: CDR1 MGHRA, CDR2 YSYEKL. V was clipped by 5 bases and J by 7 bases; unmatched bases: 7. The CDR3 totals 14 residues. The CDR3 bases are TGCGCCAGCAGCGTGCTAGCGGGTATGAATGAGCAGTTCTTC. Translation gives CASSVLAGMNEQFF.

Only a few counts were recorded for this clonotype. The rearrangement links TRBV7-6 to TRBJ2-5; no clear D. Trimming removed 4 bases at V and 0 bases at J, with 12 bases between. The CDR3 spans 15 residues. Germline V lookup: CDR1 SGHVS, CDR2 FNYEAQ. The CDR3 sequence: CASSSPSVDQETQYF. In DNA form, the CDR3 reads TGTGCCAGCAGCTCCCCATCCGTCGACCAAGAGACCCAGTACTTC.

The sample holds a few counts of this clonotype. One end of the junction is discordant with germline, which a read error may explain. The chain combines TRBV6-2 or TRBV6-3 with TRBJ1-5; D ambiguous. This CDR3 is 15 amino acids long. Germline CDR1 and CDR2: MNHEY and SVGEGT. The DNA for the CDR3 is TGTGCCAGCAGTTCTCCGGTTACTAGCTATCAGCCCCAGCATTTT. It codes for CASSSPVTSYQPQHF.

This clonotype showed up just a few times. The rearrangement links TRBV27 to TRBJ1-2; D ambiguous. V was trimmed by 7 bases and J by 0 bases, leaving 12 bases between them. The CDR3 runs 14 residues. Germline V gives CDR1 MNHEY, CDR2 SMNVEV (reference sequence). The CDR3 DNA is TGTGCCAGCACTTCGGGCCTCTCTAACTATGGCTACACCTTC. Translation: CASTSGLSNYGYTF.